Below, 14 T cell receptor beta chains from the same sample are listed, as sequenced in a study of cytomegalovirus exposure and HLA in healthy donors. PCR used 60 Vbeta primers and 13 Jbeta primers. Produced via immunoSEQ multiplex PCR; TCRdb's table is partial and in-frame only. The table includes 150,000 to 200,000 clones, about 70% detected once. Material for sequencing was PBMCs. The receptors were gathered from a woman under 30 in good health and CMV-seropositive.

For this clone: One junction end does not reproduce the germline sequence, and a read error may be involved. J is TRBJ2-5 and V is TRBV12-5; 8 bases align to TRBD1. The J call may be mistaken, given a closer DNA end match to TRBJ2-7. Looked up from germline, CDR1 is LGHNT and CDR2 is FRNRAP. The CDR3 is 13 amino acids. In nucleotides, the CDR3 is TGTGCTAGTGGCTTGGACAGGGCGTACGAGCAGTACTTC. Residues: CASGLDRAYEQYF.

The rearrangement links TRBV27 to TRBJ2-1; D might be TRBD2 (5 bases). Germline V gives CDR1 MNHEY, CDR2 SMNVEV (reference sequence). The CDR3 runs 15 residues. Trimming removed 6 bases at V and 0 bases at J, with 12 bases between. The CDR3 DNA follows: TGTGCCAGCAGAACCGGGGTCCTCTCCTACAATGAGCAGTTCTTC. Its protein is CASRTGVLSYNEQFF.

The sample holds a few counts of this clone. V gene TRBV7-9 combines with J gene TRBJ2-2; D gene ambiguous. The germline V and J ends were trimmed by 2 bases and 4 bases, with 5 bases remaining between them. The CDR3 contains 13 residues. Germline loops: CDR1 SEHNR, CDR2 FQNEAQ (reference sequence). The CDR3 bases are TGTGCCAGCAGCTTACGGGTCACCGGGGAGCTGTTTTTT. The encoded protein is CASSLRVTGELFF.

The V and J genes are TRBV5-5 and TRBJ2-3; 8 bases line up with TRBD1. The length of the CDR3 is 14 residues. CDR1 SGHKS and CDR2 YYEKEE come from the germline V gene (reference sequence). V shed 3 bases and J 6 bases; nucleotides not matched to a gene: 6. The CDR3 loop reads CASSSQGAGDTQYF. The DNA of the CDR3 is TGTGCCAGCAGCTCGCAGGGGGCAGGGGATACGCAGTATTTT.

The CDR3 bases are TGTGCCAGCAGCCCCAGAGCTAGGCCAGATACGCAGTATTTT. Protein product: CASSPRARPDTQYF. The V gene is TRBV7-9, the J gene TRBJ2-3; D uncertain. V lost 5 bases and J lost 4, with 13 bases in between. The V gene's germline CDR1 is SEHNR and CDR2 FQNEAQ (reference sequence). This CDR3 is 14 amino acids long.

The CDR3: CASKDRVPETQYF. DNA of the CDR3: TGTGCCAGCAAGGACAGGGTCCCGGAGACCCAGTACTTC. The chain combines TRBV28 with TRBJ2-5; 8 bases fit TRBD1. The CDR3 totals 13 residues. Germline loops: CDR1 MDHEN, CDR2 SYDVKM. The J segment lost 5 bases and the V segment lost 7 bases, leaving 6 bases of the junction unmatched.

The chain is built from TRBV6-1 and TRBJ1-1, with a tentative D call TRBD1 (5 bases). V shed 2 bases and J shed 1 base, with 14 bases lying between them. Germline assignment: CDR1 MNHNS and CDR2 SASEGT. CDR3 length: 16 residues. The CDR3: CASSESGLTGNTEAFF. CDR3 DNA sequence: TGTGCCAGCAGTGAATCGGGCCTAACAGGGAACACTGAAGCTTTCTTT.

The J gene is TRBJ2-7, the V gene TRBV7-3; TRBD2 matches at 9 bases. After removal of 3 bases from V and 2 bases from J, the junction contained 8 bases not matched to a gene. In germline, CDR1 is SGHTA, CDR2 FQGTGA. The CDR3 contains 16 residues. This CDR3 reads CASSFGPTSGPYEQYF. Written as DNA, the CDR3 is TGTGCCAGCAGCTTCGGGCCGACTAGCGGCCCCTACGAGCAGTACTTC.

The V and J genes are TRBV5-1 and TRBJ1-4, with 7 positions matching TRBD1. This CDR3 is built from 16 residues. Germline-derived CDR1 and CDR2 are SGHRS and YFSETQ. J lost 8 bases, V lost 0 bases, and 10 bases had no gene match. In nucleotides, the CDR3 is TGCGCCAGCAGCTTGGGACAGACCGGGACAGCCGAAAAACTGTTTTTT. Residues: CASSLGQTGTAEKLFF.

The chain links TRBV7-9 to TRBJ2-3; D call uncertain. Looked up from germline, CDR1 is SEHNR and CDR2 is FQNEAQ (reference sequence). This CDR3 contains 12 residues. The V and J ends lost 1 base and 9 bases respectively, with 8 bases between them. CDR3 sequence: CASSLDGGTQYF. The CDR3 nucleotides read TGTGCCAGCAGCTTAGATGGCGGCACGCAGTATTTT. The variable domain in full, completed from reference TRBV7-9 and TRBJ2-3, reads DTGVSQNPRHKITKRGQNVTFRCDPISEHNRLYWYRQTLGQGPEFLTYFQNEAQLEKSRLLSDRFSAERPKGSFSTLEIQRTEQGDSAMYLCASSLDGGTQYFGPGTRLTVL.

This clone was detected only a few times. The chain recombines TRBV18 with TRBJ1-2; D remains unclear. Trimming took off 3 bases at V and 2 bases at J, with 10 bases between the two ends. This CDR3 spans 14 amino acids. Germline CDR1 is KGHSH and CDR2 is LQKENI. The CDR3 DNA is TGTGCCAGCTCACCTACGTCAGAAAACTATGGCTACACCTTC. Translation gives CASSPTSENYGYTF.

V gene TRBV6-1 combines with J gene TRBJ2-7; D unclear. Germline CDR1 MNHNS, CDR2 SASEGT. The CDR3 runs 13 residues. Trimming took 0 bases from V and 5 from J, leaving 8 bases between them. CDR3 loop: CASSEAPEDEQYF. The CDR3 DNA follows: TGTGCCAGCAGTGAAGCACCTGAGGACGAGCAGTACTTC.

The table lists this clone with a count of one. This rearrangement joins TRBV9 to TRBJ2-2; D is uncertain. This CDR3 comprises 13 residues. The V gene's germline CDR1 is SGDLS and CDR2 YYNGEE. The V end lost 4 bases, the J end lost 4 bases, and 8 bases lay between the germline ends. DNA of the CDR3: TGTGCCAGCAGCCCAGAAGTCACCGGGGAGCTGTTTTTT. The encoded protein is CASSPEVTGELFF.

This clone was observed once. The chain uses TRBV5-4 and TRBJ2-7, with TRBD2 matching 8 bases. This CDR3 has 15 residues. After removal of 0 bases from V and 6 bases from J, the junction contained 8 bases not matched to a gene. CDR1 and CDR2 from the germline V gene are SGHNT and YYREEE (reference sequence). This CDR3 is CASSLVSSGSSEQYF. For the CDR3, the DNA is TGTGCCAGCAGCTTGGTTTCCAGCGGGAGCTCCGAGCAGTACTTC.